This TCR beta chain was captured in a study of blood T cell repertoires in COVID-19. Donors in Cohort 3 counted as recovered after two negative PCRs, clearance, or symptom resolution. Generated by immunoSEQ multiplex PCR, the TCRdb table keeps only in-frame clones and is missing some. The repertoire holds 350,000 to 550,000 clones, with 80% to 90% as singletons. Sequencing was done on a sample of PBMCs or T cells enriched from blood (not recorded which). The clonotype was recovered from a man aged 25-45 years who had recovered from COVID-19.

CDR3 in amino acids: CASSISTEAFF. In nucleotides, the CDR3 is TGTGCCAGCAGCATATCCACTGAAGCTTTCTTT. This chain links TRBV5-6 with TRBJ1-1; D is unresolved. The V end was cut by 4 bases, the J end by 4 bases, with 5 bases between. Germline V gene sequence: CDR1 SGHDT, CDR2 YYEEEE. CDR3 length: 11 residues.